This record concerns one T cell receptor beta chain sequence. Clones were read by immunoSEQ multiplex PCR, and TCRdb kept only the in-frame ones, dropping some. Seen here are about 230,000 clones, roughly 87% observed once, and the top ten hold about a tenth. Trimming pared 5 bases from V and 4 bases from J, leaving 13 bases between. This CDR3 spans 14 amino acids. The germline CDR1 and CDR2 sequences are SGHTA and FQGTGA. The sample is drawn from a study of blood T cell repertoires in COVID-19. Sequenced material: PBMCs or T cells enriched from blood (not recorded which). The chain carries TRBV7-3 and TRBJ2-3; perhaps TRBD2 as D (5 bases). The sequence derives from a young man who had recovered from COVID-19. This CDR3 is CASSPRPGADTQYF. CDR3 coding DNA: TGTGCCAGCAGCCCCCGGCCCGGGGCAGATACGCAGTATTTT. Using reference TRBV7-3 and TRBJ2-3 for the parts outside the CDR3, the full variable domain is GAGVSQTPSNKVTEKGKYVELRCDPISGHTALYWYRQSLGQGPEFLIYFQGTGAADDSGLPNDRFFAVRPEGSVSTLKIQRTERGDSAVYLCASSPRPGADTQYFGPGTRLTVL.